Following are 21 T cell receptor beta chains from one sample sequenced in a study of CD8+ T cells in alopecia areata. Isolated RNA was reverse transcribed into cDNA used as the sequencing template. Assay: immunoSEQ multiplex PCR; the TCRdb copy retains only in-frame clones and omits some. The sample has roughly 150,000 clones, roughly 64% seen once. This material consisted of CD4+ T cells sorted from blood, taken at week 0. All receptors derive from a human donor with alopecia areata.

As to this clone: As the CDR3 is not closed by the conserved phenylalanine or tryptophan, this likely results from a read error. The chain employs TRBV29-1 and TRBJ2-7; no clear D. The ends were cut back, 4 bases at V and 0 bases at J, with 4 bases in the middle. This CDR3 has 11 amino acids. Germline CDR1 SQVTM, CDR2 ANQGSEA. Here the CDR3 reads CSVGDSYEQYL. CDR3 sequence (DNA): TGCAGCGTTGGAGACTCCTACGAGCAGTACCTC.

J is TRBJ2-7 and V is TRBV5-4; 7 positions match TRBD1. Germline V gene data show CDR1 as SGHNT and CDR2 as YYREEE (reference sequence). The CDR3 has 18 residues. V gave up 3 bases and J gave up 3 bases; unmatched junction bases: 18. The CDR3 here is CASSSYAVQGWDFYEQYF. In nucleotides, the CDR3 is TGTGCCAGCAGCTCCTACGCGGTACAGGGGTGGGATTTCTACGAGCAGTACTTC. Combining the CDR3 with reference TRBV5-4 and TRBJ2-7 gives the whole variable domain ETGVTQSPTHLIKTRGQQVTLRCSSQSGHNTVSWYQQALGQGPQFIFQYYREEENGRGNFPPRFSGLQFPNYSSELNVNALELDDSALYLCASSSYAVQGWDFYEQYFGPGTRLTVT.

The rearrangement uses TRBV2 and TRBJ2-3; D is perhaps TRBD2 (6 bases). Germline CDR1 reads SNHLY; CDR2 reads FYNNEI. V was trimmed by 6 bases and J by 3 bases, leaving 13 bases between them. The length of the CDR3 is 14 residues. CDR3 amino acids: CASRTRWGTDTQYF. DNA of the CDR3: TGTGCCAGCAGGACTAGGTGGGGGACAGATACGCAGTATTTT.

CDR3 loop: CASSLRTGDEKLFF. CDR3 sequence (DNA): TGTGCCAGCAGCTTAAGGACAGGAGATGAAAAACTGTTTTTT. The chain links TRBV7-9 to TRBJ1-4; TRBD1 matches 7 bases. V shed 2 bases, J shed 6 bases, and the junction held 3 bases outside the gene matches. The CDR3 covers 14 residues. From germline, CDR1 is SEHNR and CDR2 FQNEAQ (reference sequence).

This chain joins TRBV30 and TRBJ1-6, with 10 positions matching TRBD1. The CDR3 contains 16 residues. Trimming took 8 bases from V and 10 from J; bases not matched to a gene: 17. In germline, CDR1 is GTSNPN, CDR2 SVGIG (reference sequence). CDR3 in DNA: TGTGCCCTAAAGGGGGGACAGGGGATGTTCGGGTCACCCCTCCACTTT. This codes for CALKGGQGMFGSPLHF. Supplemented by reference TRBV30 and TRBJ1-6, the full variable domain reads SQTIHQWPATLVQPVGSPLSLECTVEGTSNPNLYWYRQAAGRGLQLLFYSVGIGQISSEVPQNLSASRPQDRQFILSSKKLLLSDSGFYLCALKGGQGMFGSPLHFGNGTRLTVT.

The V call is TRBV27, the J call TRBJ1-2; TRBD1 might be the D (5 bases). Per the germline V gene, CDR1 is MNHEY and CDR2 is SMNVEV (reference sequence). The CDR3 is 14 residues long. Trimming took 7 bases from V and 5 from J, leaving 17 bases between them. CDR3: CASTQSGGAYGYTF. CDR3 in DNA: TGTGCCAGCACCCAAAGTGGGGGTGCATATGGCTACACCTTC.

This sequence joins TRBV7-2 and TRBJ2-5; possible D gene TRBD1, 6 bases. CDR1 and CDR2 from the germline V gene are SGHTA and FQGNSA. The CDR3 covers 14 residues. Deletions cut 0 bases from V and 5 bases from J, with 10 bases between. CDR3 in amino acids: CASSLATGRETQYF. The CDR3 nucleotides are TGTGCCAGCAGCTTAGCTACAGGGCGGGAGACCCAGTACTTC.

This clone has just a few counts. The chain links TRBV11-1 to TRBJ2-2, with D possibly being TRBD1 (5 bases). This CDR3 has 12 amino acids. V lost 10 bases to trimming and J lost 4 bases, with 10 bases between them. Germline V lookup: CDR1 SGHAT, CDR2 FQDESV (reference sequence). The DNA for the CDR3 is TGTGCCACCCACCAGGGCACCGGGGAGCTGTTTTTT. This gives the protein CATHQGTGELFF.

The J gene is TRBJ2-5, the V gene TRBV5-1; 8 bases line up with TRBD1. The V gene's germline CDR1 is SGHRS and CDR2 YFSETQ. This CDR3 has 17 amino acids. V was clipped by 3 bases and J by 2 bases; unmatched bases: 12. The CDR3 sequence is CASSSQPTGVIQETQYF. The CDR3 DNA reads TGCGCCAGCAGCTCGCAACCGACAGGGGTCATTCAAGAGACCCAGTACTTC. The whole variable domain, filled in from reference TRBV5-1 and TRBJ2-5, reads KAGVTQTPRYLIKTRGQQVTLSCSPISGHRSVSWYQQTPGQGLQFLFEYFSETQRNKGNFPGRFSGRQFSNSRSEMNVSTLELGDSALYLCASSSQPTGVIQETQYFGPGTRLLVL.

This sequence joins TRBV6-1 and TRBJ1-2, with D perhaps matching TRBD1 (6 bases). This CDR3 spans 13 amino acids. The V gene lost 1 base and the J gene lost 8 bases, with 11 bases spanning the gap. CDR1 is MNHNS, CDR2 SASEGT, per germline. CDR3 in amino acids: CASSEGRGTGYTF. The CDR3 DNA reads TGTGCCAGCAGTGAAGGCAGGGGTACGGGCTACACCTTC.

The chain employs TRBV19 and TRBJ2-7; D is uncertain. Trimming removed 8 bases at V and 1 base at J, with 12 bases between. The CDR3 extends over 13 amino acids. The V gene's germline CDR1 is LNHDA and CDR2 SQIVND (reference sequence). CDR3 bases: TGTGCCAGTTCCGATGCGGATTCCTACGAGCAGTACTTC. Protein sequence: CASSDADSYEQYF.

This sequence joins TRBV18 and TRBJ1-2, with D possibly TRBD1 on 5 matching bases. CDR1 and CDR2 from the germline V gene are KGHSH and LQKENI. V was shortened by 2 bases and J by 4 bases, with 14 bases between the two germline ends. The CDR3 is 15 residues long. DNA for the CDR3: TGTGCCAGCTCACCAGATCCCCAGGGAGCCTATGGCTACACCTTC. This encodes CASSPDPQGAYGYTF.

The rearrangement links TRBV5-1 to TRBJ2-5; possibly TRBD1 for D (6 bases). CDR3 length equals 13 residues. Deletions cut 4 bases from V and 4 bases from J, with 11 bases between. Germline assignment: CDR1 SGHRS and CDR2 YFSETQ. CDR3 region: CASSQGQPETQYF. DNA of the CDR3: TGCGCCAGCAGCCAAGGACAGCCAGAGACCCAGTACTTC.

The table lists this clone with a few counts. The V gene is TRBV27, the J gene TRBJ1-5; TRBD1 might be the D (6 bases). This CDR3 spans 13 amino acids. The V end lost 6 bases, the J end lost 5 bases, and 11 bases lay between the germline ends. Germline CDR1 and CDR2: MNHEY and SMNVEV (reference sequence). The CDR3, as DNA: TGTGCCAGCAGCCAAGACAGGTATCAGCCCCAGCATTTT. Translated, it gives CASSQDRYQPQHF.

The V and J genes are TRBV7-7 and TRBJ2-7; D is uncertain. Trimming stripped 11 bases from V and 2 bases from J, with 16 bases between. CDR1 and CDR2 (germline): SSHAT, FNYEAQ (reference sequence). The CDR3 contains 13 residues. CDR3 nucleotides: TGTGCCCTTCAACCTGATGGCACCTACGAGCAGTACTTC. Translation gives CALQPDGTYEQYF.

V usage is TRBV29-1 and J usage is TRBJ1-2, with D hard to call. Germline CDR1 reads SQVTM; CDR2 reads ANQGSEA. V was shortened by 0 bases and J by 13 bases, with 12 bases between the two germline ends. The CDR3 runs 11 residues. The CDR3 protein is CSVEEPSLLTF. CDR3 sequence (DNA): TGCAGCGTTGAAGAACCTAGTCTTCTCACCTTC.

The V call is TRBV30, the J call TRBJ2-7, with 11 bases lining up with TRBD1. In germline, CDR1 is GTSNPN, CDR2 SVGIG (reference sequence). The V and J ends lost 2 bases and 5 bases, in that order; junction bases with no gene match: 5. The CDR3 runs to 14 residues. The CDR3 DNA follows: TGTGCCTGGAGTCGGCGGACAGGGGGCGACGAGCAGTACTTC. Translated, it gives CAWSRRTGGDEQYF.

The chain combines TRBV7-2 with TRBJ2-7; 7 bases line up with TRBD1. Germline V lookup: CDR1 SGHTA, CDR2 FQGNSA. Trimming cost V 5 bases and J 3 bases; bases outside gene matches: 4. The CDR3 contains 13 residues. The CDR3 nucleotides read TGTGCCAGCAGCCCTACAGGGGACTACGAGCAGTACTTC. This translates into CASSPTGDYEQYF.

This clone has just a few counts. The rearrangement uses TRBV6-5 and TRBJ2-3; D possibly corresponds to TRBD2 (5 bases). CDR1 and CDR2 (germline): MNHEY, SVGAGI. The V end lost 5 bases, the J end lost 1 base, and 13 bases lay between the germline ends. This CDR3 is 15 amino acids long. CDR3 coding DNA: TGTGCCAGCAGTGCAGGTCGGGGTCGCACAGATACGCAGTATTTT. Amino acids: CASSAGRGRTDTQYF.

The chain recombines TRBV9 with TRBJ2-4; D unclear. Trimming left V 0 bases short and J 9 bases short, with 13 bases between. Germline lookup yields CDR1 SGDLS and CDR2 YYNGEE. The CDR3 is 14 amino acids. This CDR3 reads CASSVGEQTSIQYF. DNA for the CDR3: TGTGCCAGCAGCGTAGGGGAACAAACAAGCATTCAGTACTTC.

The chain uses TRBV10-3 and TRBJ2-2, with TRBD2 matching 13 bases. The CDR3 has 15 amino acids. Germline V CDR1 and CDR2: ENHRY, SYGVKD. Unmatched junction bases numbered 3, after V lost 6 bases and J lost 5 bases. The CDR3 spells CAISGTSGETGELFF. CDR3 coding DNA: TGTGCCATCAGCGGGACTAGCGGGGAAACCGGGGAGCTGTTTTTT.